One and the same sample provided the 21 T cell receptor beta chains below, sequenced in a study of cytomegalovirus exposure and HLA in healthy donors. Primers for the PCR totalled 60 Vbeta and 13 Jbeta. Method: immunoSEQ multiplex PCR; TCRdb's copy keeps in-frame clones and lacks some. Found here are 150,000 to 200,000 clones, roughly 68% of them singletons; the top ten hold about 1.7%. The sample was PBMCs. Source of these receptors: a woman aged 30 to 39 in good health and CMV-seronegative.

The chain combines TRBV7-5 with TRBJ2-1; TRBD2, as called in the table, went unchecked against the DNA. TRBV7-5 represents a pseudogene. CDR3 length: 11 amino acids. The CDR3 bases are TGTGCCAGCAGCCTAGCGGGGGAGCAGTTCTTC. It translates to CASSLAGEQFF.

Of note for this clone: A read error may account for a junction end that differs from germline. V is TRBV25-1 and J is TRBJ1-3; 9 nucleotides agree with TRBD1. The CDR3 is 14 amino acids. The V gene's germline CDR1 is MGHDK and CDR2 SYGVNS. The DNA of the CDR3 is TGTGCCGGCAGTGCGGGACAGGGTGAAAACACCATATATTTT. Protein sequence: CAGSAGQGENTIYF.

A word on this clone: Distinct nucleotide sequences in the sample also encode this CDR3. J is TRBJ1-1 and V is TRBV19; D not certain. The CDR3 is 13 amino acids. Germline V gene lookup returns CDR1 LNHDA and CDR2 SQIVND (reference sequence). Trimming took 6 bases from V and 0 from J, leaving 8 bases between them. CDR3 region: CASSPTVNTEAFF. CDR3 nucleotide sequence: TGTGCCAGTAGCCCCACAGTGAACACTGAAGCTTTCTTT.

The genes are TRBV7-6 and TRBJ2-7; TRBD1 agrees at 9 bases. With 4 bases clipped from V and 7 bases from J, the junction kept 14 bases outside the gene matches. This CDR3 is built from 16 residues. In germline, CDR1 is SGHVS, CDR2 FNYEAQ. CDR3 protein: CASSSGPRDRVREQYF. The CDR3 coding sequence is TGTGCCAGCAGCTCTGGGCCCCGGGACAGGGTCCGTGAGCAGTACTTC.

This clone was observed a handful of times. This chain links TRBV7-7 with TRBJ1-5; no clear D. There are 13 residues in the CDR3. Germline values: CDR1 SSHAT, CDR2 FNYEAQ (reference sequence). V was pared by 3 bases and J by 5 bases, with 8 bases between. As DNA, the CDR3 is TGTGCCAGCAGCTTGTCCCAGGATCAGCCCCAGCATTTT. Amino acid sequence: CASSLSQDQPQHF.

This clone was counted between two and nine times. The genes are TRBV5-1 and TRBJ2-7; 12 bases match TRBD2. This CDR3 region has 15 residues. Germline V gives CDR1 SGHRS, CDR2 YFSETQ. J was trimmed by 6 bases and V by 4 bases; bases with no gene match: 8. The CDR3 DNA reads as TGCGCCAGCAGCCTGACTAGCGGGAGTTTCGGCGAGCAGTACTTC. Translation gives CASSLTSGSFGEQYF.

V is TRBV19 and J is TRBJ2-1; a possible D gene is TRBD2 (6 bases). Per germline, CDR1 LNHDA and CDR2 SQIVND (reference sequence). Between the trimmed V and J ends, which lost 1 base and 4 bases, there was a span of 11 bases. CDR3 length: 15 residues. Written as DNA, the CDR3 is TGTGCCAGTAGTATAGGGGGAGGCGGATACAATGAGCAGTTCTTC. It codes for CASSIGGGGYNEQFF.

V and J are TRBV7-3 and TRBJ2-2; D unclear. The length of the CDR3 is 14 residues. Germline V CDR1 and CDR2: SGHTA, FQGTGA. V lost 2 bases, J lost 8 bases, and 12 bases lay in between. The CDR3 DNA is TGTGCCAGCAGCTTACAACCCGGCGGAGGGGAGCTGTTTTTT. It translates to CASSLQPGGGELFF. The complete variable domain, with remaining parts taken from reference TRBV7-3 and TRBJ2-2, reads GAGVSQTPSNKVTEKGKYVELRCDPISGHTALYWYRQSLGQGPEFLIYFQGTGAADDSGLPNDRFFAVRPEGSVSTLKIQRTERGDSAVYLCASSLQPGGGELFFGEGSRLTVL.

The chain links TRBV5-4 to TRBJ1-2; 8 nucleotides agree with TRBD1. The CDR3 loop spans 14 amino acids. J was trimmed by 4 bases and V by 2 bases; bases with no gene match: 4. Germline CDR1 SGHNT, CDR2 YYREEE (reference sequence). This chain's CDR3 is CASSLNRGSYGYTF. The CDR3, as DNA: TGTGCCAGCAGCTTAAACAGGGGGTCCTATGGCTACACCTTC.

The J gene is TRBJ2-7, the V gene TRBV7-6; no reliable D call. Trimming stripped 4 bases from V and 0 bases from J, with 19 bases between. CDR1 and CDR2 (germline): SGHVS, FNYEAQ. The CDR3 contains 17 residues. The chain's CDR3 is CASSSPLRGVSSYEQYF. CDR3 bases: TGTGCCAGCAGCTCCCCACTCCGCGGAGTTAGCTCCTACGAGCAGTACTTC.

The chain combines TRBV19 with TRBJ1-5; D is uncertain. Trimming cost V 5 bases and J 0 bases, with 8 bases left between them. The CDR3 has 14 residues. Germline V CDR1 and CDR2: LNHDA, SQIVND (reference sequence). This chain's CDR3 is CASSYGDSNQPQHF. The CDR3 DNA sequence: TGTGCCAGTAGTTACGGGGATAGCAATCAGCCCCAGCATTTT.

CDR3 DNA: TGTGCCAGCAGCCAAGGAACAGTCAACTATGGCTACACCTTC. Translation gives CASSQGTVNYGYTF. The chain has TRBV4-2 and TRBJ1-2; D is ambiguous. Germline CDR1 LGHNA, CDR2 YNFKEQ. Trimming shortened V by 1 base and J by 2 bases, and 8 bases separated the two germline ends. The CDR3 consists of 14 residues.

The genes are TRBV10-3 and TRBJ2-7, with D unclear. Per germline, CDR1 ENHRY and CDR2 SYGVKD. There are 14 residues in the CDR3. Trimming shortened V by 7 bases and J by 2 bases, and 15 bases separated the two germline ends. The CDR3: CAITTDLRPYEQYF. The CDR3 DNA reads TGTGCCATCACAACAGACCTTAGACCCTACGAGCAGTACTTC.

A few counts support this clone. The rearrangement links TRBV27 to TRBJ2-2; TRBD1 aligns across 7 bases. The CDR3 extends over 16 amino acids. Germline-derived CDR1 and CDR2 are MNHEY and SMNVEV (reference sequence). Unmatched junction bases numbered 12, after V lost 6 bases and J lost 5 bases. The CDR3 nucleotides read TGTGCCAGCAGGTTTGGGGGACAGTTAAGAACCGGGGAGCTGTTTTTT. Translation: CASRFGGQLRTGELFF.

The chain links TRBV6-1 to TRBJ1-1; unclear D gene. V gave up 8 bases and J gave up 1 base, with 14 bases separating them. The CDR3 runs 14 residues. Per germline, CDR1 MNHNS and CDR2 SASEGT. CDR3 sequence: CASQIDTRNTEAFF. DNA for the CDR3: TGTGCCAGCCAGATCGATACACGGAACACTGAAGCTTTCTTT.

The chain carries TRBV19 and TRBJ2-5; tentatively, D is TRBD1 (5 bases). Trimming stripped 6 bases from V and 1 base from J, with 18 bases between. CDR1 LNHDA and CDR2 SQIVND come from the germline V gene (reference sequence). This CDR3 comprises 16 residues. CDR3 residues: CASSTQGEPIQETQYF. CDR3 sequence (DNA): TGTGCCAGTAGCACCCAAGGGGAACCCATCCAAGAGACCCAGTACTTC.

The chain recombines TRBV2 with TRBJ1-5, with a tentative D call TRBD1 (6 bases). The CDR3 runs 16 residues. V lost 6 bases, J lost 3 bases, and 18 bases lay in between. From germline, CDR1 is SNHLY and CDR2 FYNNEI. The CDR3: CASSLAISGVNQPQHF. The CDR3 nucleotides read TGTGCCAGCAGCCTAGCAATTTCAGGGGTCAATCAGCCCCAGCATTTT.

The genes are TRBV10-1 and TRBJ2-3; 14 bases fit TRBD2. V was pared by 6 bases and J by 4 bases, with 3 bases of the junction left unmatched. The germline gives CDR1 WNHNN, CDR2 SYGVQD (reference sequence). The CDR3 is 15 amino acids. The chain's CDR3 is CASSQGLAGADTQYF. CDR3 bases: TGCGCCAGCAGCCAGGGACTAGCGGGGGCAGATACGCAGTATTTT.

The rearrangement links TRBV2 to TRBJ2-5; tentatively, D is TRBD1 (6 bases). Trimming took off 7 bases at V and 5 bases at J, with 20 bases between the two ends. CDR1 SNHLY and CDR2 FYNNEI come from the germline V gene. The CDR3 loop spans 15 amino acids. Here the CDR3 reads CASIKGHRSGETQYF. The CDR3 nucleotides are TGTGCCAGCATAAAGGGACATAGATCGGGGGAGACCCAGTACTTC. The full variable domain, with the rest looked up from reference TRBV2 and TRBJ2-5, is EPEVTQTPSHQVTQMGQEVILRCVPISNHLYFYWYRQILGQKVEFLVSFYNNEISEKSEIFDDQFSVERPDGSNFTLKIRSTKLEDSAMYFCASIKGHRSGETQYFGPGTRLLVL.

A remark on this clone: The junction departs from the called germline gene at one end, perhaps through a read error. This rearrangement joins TRBV13 to TRBJ1-2, with D hard to call. The CDR3 runs to 11 residues. Germline CDR1 is PRHDT and CDR2 is FYEKMQ (reference sequence). The CDR3 DNA reads TGTGCCAGCAGCTTAAGCGCGCCGCCGTACTTC. It encodes CASSLSAPPYF.

The chain couples TRBV15 to TRBJ2-1; 8 bases line up with TRBD1. V trimming: 1 base; J trimming: 2 bases; junction bases outside the gene matches: 7. Germline V gene data show CDR1 as LNHNV and CDR2 as YYDKDF (reference sequence). The CDR3 extends over 17 amino acids. The CDR3 loop reads CATSRGGPRGPYNEQFF. The CDR3 DNA sequence: TGTGCCACCAGCAGAGGAGGCCCCAGGGGGCCCTACAATGAGCAGTTCTTC.